These T cell receptor beta chains were read from a single sample in a study of blood T cell repertoires in COVID-19. Libraries were prepared by immunoSEQ multiplex PCR; TCRdb keeps only in-frame clonotypes and omits some of them. The sample lists about half a million clones; roughly 89% were seen once. Specimen: peripheral blood. All receptors derive from a young man with COVID-19, enrolled during active disease. CDR3s include the opening cysteine and the closing phenylalanine or tryptophan. The order of the fields is clone size, V gene, D gene, CDR3 length, J gene, CDR3 protein, CDR3 DNA. The D gene is left open where the match is weak. Not all rows give a size; the values are once, few, many and, for expanded clones, a class.

clone size: NA; V gene: TRBV13; D gene: TRBD1; CDR3 length: 13; J gene: TRBJ2-7; CDR3 protein: CASSLDRDYEQYF; CDR3 DNA: TGTGCCAGCAGCCTCGACAGGGACTACGAGCAGTACTTC
clone size: NA; V gene: TRBV7-3; D gene: TRBD2; CDR3 length: 16; J gene: TRBJ2-2; CDR3 protein: CASSLWSSGNTGELFF; CDR3 DNA: TGTGCCAGCAGCTTGTGGTCTAGCGGGAACACCGGGGAGCTGTTTTTT
clone size: NA; V gene: TRBV20-1; D gene: TRBD2; CDR3 length: 17; J gene: TRBJ2-7; CDR3 protein: CSASAARGAGGSYEQYF; CDR3 DNA: TGCAGTGCTAGTGCTGCCCGGGGAGCGGGGGGATCCTACGAGCAGTACTTC
clone size: NA; V gene: TRBV6-5; D gene: TRBD1; CDR3 length: 15; J gene: TRBJ1-6; CDR3 protein: CASSLGQGAGSPLHF; CDR3 DNA: TGTGCCAGCAGCCTCGGACAGGGGGCTGGTTCACCCCTCCACTTT
clone size: NA; V gene: TRBV7-3; D gene: TRBD2; CDR3 length: 16; J gene: TRBJ2-3; CDR3 protein: CASSRGEGLGTDTQYF; CDR3 DNA: TGTGCCAGCAGCCGAGGGGAGGGCCTTGGCACAGATACGCAGTATTTT
clone size: few; V gene: TRBV20-1; D gene: TRBD1; CDR3 length: 12; J gene: TRBJ2-7; CDR3 protein: CSASRDSHEQYF; CDR3 DNA: TGCAGTGCTAGTCGGGACAGCCACGAGCAGTACTTC
clone size: NA; V gene: TRBV6-5; D gene: NA; CDR3 length: 14; J gene: TRBJ1-3; CDR3 protein: CASSTGYSGNTIYF; CDR3 DNA: TGTGCCAGCAGCACAGGGTATAGTGGAAACACCATATATTTT
clone size: NA; V gene: TRBV29-1; D gene: NA; CDR3 length: 12; J gene: TRBJ2-7; CDR3 protein: CSVEGEDYEQYF; CDR3 DNA: TGCAGCGTTGAAGGAGAGGACTACGAGCAGTACTTC
clone size: NA; V gene: TRBV7-9; D gene: TRBD1; CDR3 length: 16; J gene: TRBJ2-7; CDR3 protein: CASSPPRDRASYEQYF; CDR3 DNA: TGTGCCAGCAGCCCCCCCCGGGACAGAGCGTCCTACGAGCAGTACTTC
clone size: NA; V gene: TRBV3-1/TRBV3-2; D gene: NA; CDR3 length: 14; J gene: TRBJ1-3; CDR3 protein: CASSSTYSGNTIYF; CDR3 DNA: TGTGCCAGCAGCTCTACTTACTCTGGAAACACCATATATTTT
clone size: NA; V gene: TRBV5-6; D gene: NA; CDR3 length: 16; J gene: TRBJ2-2; CDR3 protein: CASSPRGARDTGELFF; CDR3 DNA: TGTGCCAGCAGCCCCCGCGGGGCGCGAGACACCGGGGAGCTGTTTTTT
clone size: NA; V gene: TRBV14; D gene: TRBD1; CDR3 length: 17; J gene: TRBJ2-2; CDR3 protein: CASSRYTGTGLSGELFF; CDR3 DNA: TGTGCCAGCAGCCGATATACCGGGACAGGGCTGTCGGGGGAGCTGTTTTTT
clone size: once; V gene: TRBV10-3; D gene: TRBD2; CDR3 length: 15; J gene: TRBJ2-1; CDR3 protein: CAISAGAGGPNEQFF; CDR3 DNA: TGTGCCATCAGTGCAGGAGCGGGAGGGCCTAATGAGCAGTTCTTC
clone size: NA; V gene: TRBV7-3; D gene: TRBD2; CDR3 length: 14; J gene: TRBJ2-3; CDR3 protein: CASSSTLAADTQYF; CDR3 DNA: TGTGCCAGCAGCTCCACCCTAGCGGCAGATACGCAGTATTTT
clone size: once; V gene: TRBV9; D gene: NA; CDR3 length: 14; J gene: TRBJ1-1; CDR3 protein: CASSPGGGTTEAFF; CDR3 DNA: TGTGCCAGCAGCCCCGGGGGGGGTACCACTGAAGCTTTCTTT
clone size: NA; V gene: TRBV27; D gene: TRBD1; CDR3 length: 14; J gene: TRBJ2-5; CDR3 protein: CASRRTGGIETQYF; CDR3 DNA: TGTGCCAGCAGGCGGACAGGGGGCATAGAGACCCAGTACTTC
clone size: NA; V gene: TRBV27; D gene: NA; CDR3 length: 13; J gene: TRBJ2-5; CDR3 protein: CASSFGAEETQYF; CDR3 DNA: TGTGCCAGCAGTTTTGGGGCAGAAGAGACCCAGTACTTC
clone size: few; V gene: TRBV19; D gene: NA; CDR3 length: 14; J gene: TRBJ2-1; CDR3 protein: CASSIHPSYNEQFF; CDR3 DNA: TGTGCCAGTAGTATCCATCCCTCCTACAATGAGCAGTTCTTC
clone size: NA; V gene: TRBV20-1; D gene: TRBD1; CDR3 length: 11; J gene: TRBJ1-1; CDR3 protein: CSAVRQGRAFF; CDR3 DNA: TGCAGTGCCGTTCGACAGGGGCGGGCTTTCTTT
clone size: once; V gene: TRBV18; D gene: TRBD1; CDR3 length: 16; J gene: TRBJ1-3; CDR3 protein: CASSNTGDISGNTIYF; CDR3 DNA: TGTGCCAGCTCAAACACAGGGGATATCTCTGGAAACACCATATATTTT
clone size: few; V gene: TRBV10-1; D gene: NA; CDR3 length: 12; J gene: TRBJ1-1; CDR3 protein: CASSEQNTEAFF; CDR3 DNA: TGCGCCAGCAGTGAACAGAACACTGAAGCTTTCTTT
clone size: NA; V gene: TRBV18; D gene: TRBD2; CDR3 length: 19; J gene: TRBJ2-1; CDR3 protein: CASRARGIAGGLSYNEQFF; CDR3 DNA: TGTGCCAGCCGGGCGAGGGGAATAGCGGGGGGCCTCTCCTACAATGAGCAGTTCTTC
clone size: NA; V gene: TRBV7-6; D gene: NA; CDR3 length: 16; J gene: TRBJ1-5; CDR3 protein: CASSLEAGLYNQPQHF; CDR3 DNA: TGTGCCAGCAGCTTAGAGGCAGGGCTTTACAATCAGCCCCAGCATTTT
clone size: NA; V gene: TRBV7-9; D gene: TRBD2; CDR3 length: 15; J gene: TRBJ2-1; CDR3 protein: CASSFGSGGANEQFF; CDR3 DNA: TGTGCCAGCAGCTTCGGTAGCGGGGGGGCCAATGAGCAGTTCTTC
clone size: NA; V gene: TRBV27; D gene: NA; CDR3 length: 14; J gene: TRBJ2-7; CDR3 protein: CASSLYSFAYEQYF; CDR3 DNA: TGTGCCAGCAGTTTATACAGTTTCGCCTACGAGCAGTACTTC